The clone carrying this T cell receptor (beta chain) was seen ten or more times. Its matching antigen is unknown. The sample originates from a study of regulatory T cells in long-lasting Graves disease. Study-level findings and limits: Comparison showed that persistent patients shared more public clonotypes (about 2,700) than new patients (approximately 870). Peripheral blood alone, not thyroid tissue, underwent study.

As for time point: persistent/refractory GD, antithyroid drugs over 5 years with positive TRAb. The TCR library was prepared using RNA isolated from PBMCs. Guidelines of the American Thyroid Association were used to diagnose Graves' disease. TCR beta libraries were built with iRepertoire HTBI primers and Arm-PCR of CDR3 regions. One entry per CDR3 protein, called by TCRdb with MiXCR from the multiplex PCR reads. The table shows around 460,000 distinct CDR3 sequences, with under 25% occurring only once. This TCR derives from a female donor with Graves disease. Sequencing was performed on peripheral blood mononuclear cells (PBMCs), taken when the disease was refractory, from a patient treated with antithyroid drugs.

This chain's CDR3 is CASSSITGTGYTF. The CDR3 nucleotides read TGTGCCAGCAGTTCAATCACAGGAACCGGCTACACCTTC. The chain has TRBV28 and TRBJ1-2, with D possibly matching TRBD1 (5 bases). The germline V gene has CDR1 MDHEN and CDR2 SYDVKM. V lost 4 bases to trimming and J lost 8 bases, with 14 bases between them. There are 13 residues in the CDR3.